This T cell receptor delta chain was captured by sequencing in a study of TRDV2 sequences in healthy donors (dated by TCRdb to 2020 to 2021). Notes on the research overall: Under 25 single-cell-derived gamma9delta2 T cell clones spanning the full range of antitumor activity were TCR-sequenced and traced within the bulk repertoire. What the research found in general, with its limitations: Observed TCRdelta repertoires were highly focused, yet clonotype frequency did not correlate with antitumor functional potential of the respective clone. Several highly reactive clones had TCRdelta clonotypes that appeared rare, since those clonotypes could not be detected in the bulk sequencing data from the donors of those clones.

Comment on this clone: The antigen it recognizes is unknown. Qualities for individual bases were not recorded, and no much larger clone is one base off.

The protocol used for the library was PCR. Data came from an Illumina MiSeq. As for the original processing: When TRDV repertoire clonotype frequencies were reported, any clonotype that had only a single read was left out. TCRdb called clones anew from the public reads via CATT; matching DNA rows were later pooled. TCRdb's processing, not the authors', yielded these V and J calls. The sample includes about 1,900 delta-chain clones, with around 15% observed a single time. The ten largest account for approximately 65% of the sample. The CDR3 sequence holds 19 residues, the cysteine and phenylalanine included. Only CDR3 DNA remains: 57 bases, in frame from the first base. CDR1 is given as GEAIGNYY and CDR2 as EKD, both from the germline V gene. The germline V end is reduced by 2 bases and the J end by 3 bases; junction bases left unmatched: 19. Complete TCR delta chain (Vdelta2) repertoires were sequenced in bulk to track the frequency of functionally characterized gamma9delta2 T cell clones. The Dutch blood bank supplied purchased peripheral blood from anonymous healthy donors. The gamma9delta2 T cells examined in the study came from the peripheral blood of healthy donors.

The chain employs TRDV2 and TRDJ1, and TRDD3 matches 8 of the central bases. Sequenced material: Vd2+ gamma-delta T cells from blood. Explained via the paper, the cell subset or site label denotes: TCR Vdelta2-expressing (gamma9delta2) T cells. The receptor was isolated from a human donor in good health. This receptor has the CDR3 CACDIMRLGAVGDSDKLIF. The DNA sequence is TGTGCCTGTGACATAATGAGACTGGGGGCCGTGGGGGATTCCGATAAACTCATCTTT.